This T cell receptor (beta chain) was recorded in a study of human T cells and chemical hapten exposure. The CDR3 length is 13 residues. Germline CDR1 and CDR2: SNHLY and FYNNEI. V lost 10 bases, J lost 2 bases, and 9 bases lay in between. Time point described: pre-sensitization, week 0. Treatment described: therapeutic diphenylcyclopropenone sensitization with weekly scalp DPC. In the library, unique molecular identifiers were attached to individual cDNA molecules. TCRdb re-derived calls from the RACE reads in MiXCR, one entry per CDR3 protein. The table includes more than 250,000 distinct CDR3 sequences, roughly 8.9% detected once. Only a few counts were recorded for this clonotype. Its specificity is unknown. The study, taken as a whole, reports: Counts of TCRs expanded at PT1 correlated positively with patch test score.

The sequenced sample was whole blood, obtained in connection with sensitization to the hapten diphenylcyclopropenone (DPC). This sequence joins TRBV2 and TRBJ2-6, with a tentative D call TRBD2 (6 bases). The sequence was collected from a woman in her 40s with alopecia areata. Some clones in this sample may be carry-over from other donors' samples. The CDR3 DNA follows: TGTGCCACCGGCGGGACTGGGGCCAACGTCCTGACTTTC. Translating it yields CATGGTGANVLTF.